The 21 T cell receptor beta chains below all came from one sample that was sequenced in a study of neurological immune-mediated disorders. TCRdb used MiXCR to reprocess the 5' RACE reads, holding one entry per CDR3 protein. The sample has about 38,000 distinct CDR3 sequences; around a tenth are singletons. The sequencing input was CD4+ T cells from blood. The source of these receptors is a woman aged 30 to 39 with HTLV-1-associated myelopathy (HAM/TSP).

This clonotype was counted at least ten times. The chain couples TRBV7-2 to TRBJ1-2; D remains unclear. With 1 base removed from V and 1 base from J, the gap between germline ends came to 1 base. Germline CDR1 is SGHTA and CDR2 is FQGNSA. The CDR3 spans 12 residues. The CDR3 DNA sequence: TGTGCCAGCAGCTTAGATAACTATGGCTACACCTTC. Protein sequence: CASSLDNYGYTF. Full variable domain (missing parts from reference TRBV7-2 and TRBJ1-2): GAGVSQSPSNKVTEKGKDVELRCDPISGHTALYWYRQSLGQGLEFLIYFQGNSAPDKSGLPSDRFSAERTGGSVSTLTIQRTQQEDSAVYLCASSLDNYGYTFGSGTRLTVV.

Details on this clonotype: One end of the junction varies from germline; a read error may be responsible. The CDR3 DNA follows: TGCACCAGCAGCTTGCGACAACAGAACACTGAAGATTTCTTT. This translates into CTSSLRQQNTEDFF. This chain joins TRBV5-1 and TRBJ1-1; D not resolved. The germline CDR1 and CDR2 sequences are SGHRS and YFSETQ. This CDR3 spans 14 amino acids. Full variable domain (missing parts from reference TRBV5-1 and TRBJ1-1): KAGVTQTPRYLIKTRGQQVTLSCSPISGHRSVSWYQQTPGQGLQFLFEYFSETQRNKGNFPGRFSGRQFSNSRSEMNVSTLELGDSALYLCTSSLRQQNTEDFFGQGTRLTVV.

At least ten counts were recorded for this clonotype. This rearrangement joins TRBV5-1 to TRBJ2-1; a possible D gene is TRBD1 (7 bases). Germline V gives CDR1 SGHRS, CDR2 YFSETQ. Trimming pared 4 bases from V and 6 bases from J, leaving 23 bases between. The CDR3 length is 17 residues. This chain's CDR3 is CASSPSQGDSFGNEQFF. The CDR3 DNA reads TGCGCCAGCAGCCCTTCCCAGGGGGACTCTTTCGGCAATGAGCAGTTCTTC.

This clonotype came up many times. The rearrangement uses TRBV7-2 and TRBJ2-1, with 12 bases fitting TRBD2. V trimming: 3 bases; J trimming: 6 bases; junction bases outside the gene matches: 6. Germline CDR1 SGHTA, CDR2 FQGNSA. This CDR3 spans 16 amino acids. CDR3 residues: CASSFSLAGGRNEQFF. The CDR3 bases are TGTGCCAGCAGCTTCTCCCTAGCGGGGGGGCGCAATGAGCAGTTCTTC.

This clonotype is medium-sized (0.01 to 0.1%) by share. This chain joins TRBV5-1 and TRBJ2-7, with D unclear. The CDR3 spans 14 residues. Per germline, CDR1 SGHRS and CDR2 YFSETQ. V lost 0 bases to trimming and J lost 0 bases, with 7 bases between them. CDR3 sequence reads: CASSLDAGSYEQYF. CDR3 nucleotides: TGCGCCAGCAGCTTGGATGCCGGCTCCTACGAGCAGTACTTC. The complete variable domain, with remaining parts taken from reference TRBV5-1 and TRBJ2-7, reads KAGVTQTPRYLIKTRGQQVTLSCSPISGHRSVSWYQQTPGQGLQFLFEYFSETQRNKGNFPGRFSGRQFSNSRSEMNVSTLELGDSALYLCASSLDAGSYEQYFGPGTRLTVT.

This clonotype was seen many times. This chain joins TRBV29-1 and TRBJ1-1; 8 bases line up with TRBD1. This CDR3 has 16 amino acids. From germline, CDR1 is SQVTM and CDR2 ANQGSEA. V trimming: 0 bases; J trimming: 6 bases; junction bases outside the gene matches: 12. CDR3 bases: TGCAGCGTTGAAGATCTTCCAGGGGGCGGTCTGGCTGAAGCTTTCTTT. Translated: CSVEDLPGGGLAEAFF.

This clonotype was detected ten times or more. The rearrangement links TRBV6-5 to TRBJ2-7, with D possibly matching TRBD1 (5 bases). The CDR3 has 11 residues. The ends were cut back, 6 bases at V and 6 bases at J, with 9 bases in the middle. Germline CDR1 is MNHEY and CDR2 is SVGAGI. The DNA of the CDR3 is TGTGCCAGCAGAACCAGGGCCGAGCAGTACTTC. Amino acids: CASRTRAEQYF.

This clonotype has ten or more counts. This chain connects TRBV5-1 to TRBJ2-3; possibly TRBD1 or TRBD2 for D (6 bases each). Trimming removed 4 bases from V and 4 bases from J, with 16 bases in between. Germline assignment: CDR1 SGHRS and CDR2 YFSETQ. This CDR3 contains 15 residues. The DNA of the CDR3 is TGCGCCAGCAGCATCGGGGGCAGATCTGCAGATACGCAGTATTTT. Translation: CASSIGGRSADTQYF.

At least ten counts were recorded for this clonotype. The chain joins TRBV10-1 to TRBJ1-2; no clear D gene. The germline V and J ends were trimmed by 2 bases and 7 bases, with 11 bases remaining between them. CDR3 length equals 13 residues. The germline CDR1 and CDR2 sequences are WNHNN and SYGVQD (reference sequence). The CDR3 loop reads CASSERRGFGYTF. CDR3 DNA sequence: TGCGCCAGCAGTGAGCGACGAGGTTTTGGCTACACCTTC.

This clonotype was seen repeatedly, ten times or more. The rearrangement links TRBV7-2 to TRBJ2-3; D unresolved. Germline loops: CDR1 SGHTA, CDR2 FQGNSA. The CDR3 runs to 11 residues. V was trimmed by 5 bases and J by 7 bases, leaving 7 bases between them. This CDR3 is CASSHSNTQYF. For the CDR3, the DNA is TGTGCCAGCAGCCATAGTAATACGCAGTATTTT. Using reference TRBV7-2 and TRBJ2-3 for the parts outside the CDR3, the full variable domain is GAGVSQSPSNKVTEKGKDVELRCDPISGHTALYWYRQSLGQGLEFLIYFQGNSAPDKSGLPSDRFSAERTGGSVSTLTIQRTQQEDSAVYLCASSHSNTQYFGPGTRLTVL.

This clonotype was recorded many times. The V and J genes are TRBV12-3 or TRBV12-4 and TRBJ2-1, with D hard to call. Trimming shortened V by 5 bases and J by 3 bases, and 14 bases separated the two germline ends. CDR3 length equals 15 residues. The CDR3 loop reads CASSISGGVYNEQFF. Written as DNA, the CDR3 is TGTGCCAGCAGTATCAGTGGTGGGGTCTACAATGAGCAGTTCTTC.

This clonotype was counted at least ten times. This chain joins TRBV7-9 and TRBJ2-7; D gene ambiguous. V was trimmed by 5 bases and J by 3 bases, leaving 11 bases between them. There are 13 residues in the CDR3. In germline, CDR1 is SEHNR, CDR2 FQNEAQ (reference sequence). The CDR3 sequence is CASSTNTRYEQYF. As DNA, the CDR3 is TGTGCCAGCAGCACCAATACTCGCTACGAGCAGTACTTC. Drawing the rest from reference TRBV7-9 and TRBJ2-7, the complete variable domain is DTGVSQNPRHKITKRGQNVTFRCDPISEHNRLYWYRQTLGQGPEFLTYFQNEAQLEKSRLLSDRFSAERPKGSFSTLEIQRTEQGDSAMYLCASSTNTRYEQYFGPGTRLTVT.

This clonotype was counted ten times or more. This rearrangement joins TRBV6-5 to TRBJ2-7; no firm D call. Germline V CDR1 and CDR2: MNHEY, SVGAGI. V lost 2 bases, J lost 3 bases, and 20 bases lay in between. CDR3 length: 17 residues. CDR3 sequence: CASSYTTFGRRGYEQYF. For the CDR3, the DNA is TGTGCCAGCAGTTACACGACGTTCGGAAGAAGAGGCTACGAGCAGTACTTC.

The chain employs TRBV7-8 and TRBJ2-4; 9 bases are shared with TRBD2. J was trimmed by 9 bases and V by 1 base; bases with no gene match: 16. The germline V gene encodes CDR1 SGHVS and CDR2 FQNEAQ. This CDR3 has 18 amino acids. This chain's CDR3 is CASSLDGTGGGASGIQYF. The DNA of the CDR3 is TGTGCCAGCAGCTTAGATGGGACGGGCGGGGGGGCGTCGGGCATTCAGTACTTC.

Many counts were recorded for this clonotype. The rearrangement uses TRBV5-6 and TRBJ2-1, with a weak D call TRBD1 (6 bases). Looked up from germline, CDR1 is SGHDT and CDR2 is YYEEEE. CDR3 length: 14 residues. V lost 7 bases to trimming and J lost 0 bases, with 11 bases between them. The CDR3 is CASSDRSSYNEQFF. In DNA, the CDR3 is TGTGCCAGCTCTGACAGGAGCTCCTACAATGAGCAGTTCTTC.

This clonotype was observed many times. The V and J genes are TRBV15 and TRBJ2-3; D call uncertain. The CDR3 is 15 residues long. Germline V CDR1 and CDR2: LNHNV, YYDKDF (reference sequence). The V and J ends lost 3 bases and 4 bases respectively, with 14 bases between them. CDR3 nucleotide sequence: TGTGCCACCAGCAGCATGGCAGTCGGGTCAGATACGCAGTATTTT. Translation: CATSSMAVGSDTQYF.

This sequence joins TRBV20-1 and TRBJ1-1; the match to TRBD1 covers 7 bases. The CDR3 runs to 13 residues. The germline gives CDR1 DFQATT, CDR2 SNEGSKA (reference sequence). After removal of 8 bases from V and 5 bases from J, the junction contained 11 bases not matched to a gene. In nucleotides, the CDR3 is TGCAGTACTCCAACAGGGGACGGGACTGAAGCTTTCTTT. This codes for CSTPTGDGTEAFF.

This clonotype was counted at least ten times. The chain links TRBV5-1 to TRBJ1-1, with 7 nucleotides matching TRBD1. This CDR3 has 17 residues. CDR1 and CDR2 (germline): SGHRS, YFSETQ. V was pared by 0 bases and J by 1 base, with 9 bases of the junction left unmatched. CDR3 in DNA: TGCGCCAGCAGCTTGGGCGCAACAGGGGCGGGGAACACTGAAGCTTTCTTT. It encodes CASSLGATGAGNTEAFF.

This clonotype came up many times. The chain has TRBV27 and TRBJ2-7; D is perhaps TRBD1 or TRBD2 (5 bases each). CDR3 length: 14 amino acids. Trimming cost V 2 bases and J 7 bases, with 15 bases left between them. Germline CDR1 and CDR2: MNHEY and SMNVEV (reference sequence). CDR3 coding DNA: TGTGCCAGCAGTTTAGCGGCAGGGAGAGGTGAGCAGTACTTC. Translation: CASSLAAGRGEQYF.

Many counts were recorded for this clonotype. This chain connects TRBV5-5 to TRBJ2-3; D could derive from TRBD1 or TRBD2 (5 bases each). The CDR3 has 15 amino acids. Trimming removed 2 bases at V and 0 bases at J, with 10 bases between. CDR1 SGHKS and CDR2 YYEKEE come from the germline V gene (reference sequence). The CDR3: CASSFRGDSTDTQYF. The CDR3 DNA reads TGTGCCAGCAGCTTTCGAGGGGACAGCACAGATACGCAGTATTTT.

The sample holds many counts of this clonotype. The V gene is TRBV5-8, the J gene TRBJ1-1; D is undetermined. The CDR3 runs 14 residues. Germline CDR1 and CDR2: SGHTS and YDEGEE. Trimming removed 4 bases from V and 1 base from J, with 11 bases in between. The CDR3 DNA reads TGTGCCAGCAGCGACTGGGCGGCGAACACTGAAGCTTTCTTT. This translates into CASSDWAANTEAFF.